The clone carrying this T cell receptor (beta chain) has ten or more counts. Its antigen is not identified. Thyroid ultrasound and orbital computed tomography, with clinical symptoms and serum thyroxine and TRAb, informed diagnoses. Regions amplified from RNA transcripts were the TCR beta CDR3 regions. The HTBI primer set was used in a first-round RT-PCR of the TCR CDR3. TCRdb called the multiplex PCR reads again in MiXCR, with one record for every CDR3 protein. The profile covers over 300,000 distinct CDR3 sequences, with approximately 15% appearing a single time and approximately 11% taken by the ten largest. CDR1 is SGHRS and CDR2 is YFSETQ in the germline V gene. The CDR3 spans 16 residues. Unmatched junction bases numbered 7, after V lost 4 bases and J lost 5 bases. The data were taken from a study of T cells in Graves' hyperthyroidism and ophthalmopathy. Study-wide findings and caveats: The model forecast ophthalmopathy, anticipating it by a median approximately 6.1 months before onset. Blood also showed most of the thyroid clonotypes that were expanded above 0.001.

This chain connects TRBV5-1 to TRBJ2-2; 11 bases are a match to TRBD2. This sequence originates from a woman aged 60 to 75 with Graves' hyperthyroidism. Input material: blood. The CDR3 DNA reads TGCGCCAGCAGCGCTAGCGGGAGGCCAGATACCGGGGAGCTGTTTTTT. It specifies CASSASGRPDTGELFF.